This T cell receptor beta chain emerged from a study of human T cells and chemical hapten exposure. V gave up 3 bases and J gave up 4 bases, with 4 bases separating them. The CDR3 has 11 amino acids. Time point indicated: patch test 3, about 24 weeks after DPC sensitization. Treatment of the sample: therapeutic diphenylcyclopropenone sensitization with weekly scalp DPC. A single record per CDR3 protein comes from TCRdb applying MiXCR to the RACE reads. The repertoire has 55,000 to 75,000 distinct CDR3 sequences, roughly 12% of them found once; the top ten carry 2.4%. The receptor was isolated from a man in his thirties or forties with alopecia areata. Some clones in this sample may be carry-over from other donors' samples. Sequencing was performed on whole blood, taken in connection with sensitization to the hapten diphenylcyclopropenone (DPC). V is TRBV12-3 or TRBV12-4 and J is TRBJ2-7, with D unresolved. The CDR3 here is CASSFQYEQYF. CDR3 DNA: TGTGCCAGCAGTTTTCAGTACGAGCAGTACTTC.